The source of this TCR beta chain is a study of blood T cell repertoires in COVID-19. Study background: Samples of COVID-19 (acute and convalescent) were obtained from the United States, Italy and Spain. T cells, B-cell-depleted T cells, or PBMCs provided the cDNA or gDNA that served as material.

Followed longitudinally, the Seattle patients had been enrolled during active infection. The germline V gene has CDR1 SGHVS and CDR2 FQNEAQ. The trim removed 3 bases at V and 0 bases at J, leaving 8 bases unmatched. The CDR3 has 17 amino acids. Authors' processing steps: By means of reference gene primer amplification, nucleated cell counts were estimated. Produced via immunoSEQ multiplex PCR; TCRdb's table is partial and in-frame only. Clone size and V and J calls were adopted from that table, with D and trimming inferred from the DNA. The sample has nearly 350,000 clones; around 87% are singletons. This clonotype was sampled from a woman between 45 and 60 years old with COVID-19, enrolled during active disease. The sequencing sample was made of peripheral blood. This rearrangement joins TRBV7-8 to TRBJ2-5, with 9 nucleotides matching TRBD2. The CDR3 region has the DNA TGTGCCAGCAGCTTTATAGCGGGAGCCAAGTACCAAGAGACCCAGTACTTC. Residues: CASSFIAGAKYQETQYF. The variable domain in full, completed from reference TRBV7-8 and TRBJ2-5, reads GAGVSQSPRYKVAKRGQDVALRCDPISGHVSLFWYQQALGQGPEFLTYFQNEAQLDKSGLPSDRFFAERPEGSVSTLKIQRTQQEDSAVYLCASSFIAGAKYQETQYFGPGTRLLVL.